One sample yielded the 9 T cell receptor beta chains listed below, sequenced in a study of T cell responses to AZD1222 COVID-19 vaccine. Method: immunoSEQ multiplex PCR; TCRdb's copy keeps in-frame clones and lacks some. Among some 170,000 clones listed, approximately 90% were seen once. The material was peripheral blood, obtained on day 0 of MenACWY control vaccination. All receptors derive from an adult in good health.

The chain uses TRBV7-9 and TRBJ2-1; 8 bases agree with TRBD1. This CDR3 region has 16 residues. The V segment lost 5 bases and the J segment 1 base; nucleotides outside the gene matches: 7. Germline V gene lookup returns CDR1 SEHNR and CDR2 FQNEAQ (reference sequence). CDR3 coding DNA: TGTGCCAGCAGCGACAGGGGTTTGAGGTCCTACAATGAGCAGTTCTTC. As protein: CASSDRGLRSYNEQFF.

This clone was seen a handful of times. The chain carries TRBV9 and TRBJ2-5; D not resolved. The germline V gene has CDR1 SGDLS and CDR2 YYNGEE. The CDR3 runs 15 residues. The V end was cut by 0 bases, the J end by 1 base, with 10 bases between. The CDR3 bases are TGTGCCAGCAGCGTAGACATACAGATCCAAGAGACCCAGTACTTC. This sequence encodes CASSVDIQIQETQYF.

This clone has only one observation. CDR3 in amino acids: CASSPQGAPNTEAFF. DNA for the CDR3: TGTGCCAGCAGCCCCCAGGGTGCCCCGAACACTGAAGCTTTCTTT. The chain carries TRBV7-9 and TRBJ1-1; D perhaps matches TRBD1 (5 bases). This CDR3 region has 15 residues. V lost 5 bases, J lost 1 base, and 14 bases lay in between. CDR1 SEHNR and CDR2 FQNEAQ come from the germline V gene (reference sequence).

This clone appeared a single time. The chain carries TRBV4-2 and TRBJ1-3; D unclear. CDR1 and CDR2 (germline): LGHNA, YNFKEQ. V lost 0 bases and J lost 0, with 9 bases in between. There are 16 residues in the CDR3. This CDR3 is CASSQDSSGSGNTIYF. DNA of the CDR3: TGTGCCAGCAGCCAAGATTCGTCGGGCTCTGGAAACACCATATATTTT.

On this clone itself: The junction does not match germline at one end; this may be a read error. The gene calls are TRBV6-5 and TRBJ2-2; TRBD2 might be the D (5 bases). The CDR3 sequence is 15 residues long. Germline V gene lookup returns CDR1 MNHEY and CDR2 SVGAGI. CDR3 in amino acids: CASKVGDKNPGELFF. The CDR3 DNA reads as TGTGCCAGCAAGGTGGGAGACAAGAACCCCGGGGAGCTGTTTTTT.

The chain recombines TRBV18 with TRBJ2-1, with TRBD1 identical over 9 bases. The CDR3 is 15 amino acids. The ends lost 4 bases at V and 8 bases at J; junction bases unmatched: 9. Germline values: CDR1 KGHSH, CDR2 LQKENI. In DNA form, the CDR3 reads TGTGCCAGCTCACTTACCGGGACAGGGTTGTATGAGCAGTTCTTC. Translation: CASSLTGTGLYEQFF.

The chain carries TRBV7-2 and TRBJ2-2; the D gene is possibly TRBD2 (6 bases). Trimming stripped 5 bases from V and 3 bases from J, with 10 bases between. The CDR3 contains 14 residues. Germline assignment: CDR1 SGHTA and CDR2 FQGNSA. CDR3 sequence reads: CASSAGPHTGELFF. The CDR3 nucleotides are TGTGCCAGCAGCGCGGGGCCCCACACCGGGGAGCTGTTTTTT.

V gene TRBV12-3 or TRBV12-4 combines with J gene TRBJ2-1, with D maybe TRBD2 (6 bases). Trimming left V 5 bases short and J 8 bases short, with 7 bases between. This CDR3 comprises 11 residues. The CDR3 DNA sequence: TGTGCCAGCAGTACTAGCTATGAGCAGTTCTTC. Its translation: CASSTSYEQFF.

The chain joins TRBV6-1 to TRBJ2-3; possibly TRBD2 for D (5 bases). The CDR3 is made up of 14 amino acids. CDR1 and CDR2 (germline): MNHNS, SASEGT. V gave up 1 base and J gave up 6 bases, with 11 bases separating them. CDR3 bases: TGTGCCAGCAGTGAAGGGACTGCCCGGGATACGCAGTATTTT. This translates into CASSEGTARDTQYF.